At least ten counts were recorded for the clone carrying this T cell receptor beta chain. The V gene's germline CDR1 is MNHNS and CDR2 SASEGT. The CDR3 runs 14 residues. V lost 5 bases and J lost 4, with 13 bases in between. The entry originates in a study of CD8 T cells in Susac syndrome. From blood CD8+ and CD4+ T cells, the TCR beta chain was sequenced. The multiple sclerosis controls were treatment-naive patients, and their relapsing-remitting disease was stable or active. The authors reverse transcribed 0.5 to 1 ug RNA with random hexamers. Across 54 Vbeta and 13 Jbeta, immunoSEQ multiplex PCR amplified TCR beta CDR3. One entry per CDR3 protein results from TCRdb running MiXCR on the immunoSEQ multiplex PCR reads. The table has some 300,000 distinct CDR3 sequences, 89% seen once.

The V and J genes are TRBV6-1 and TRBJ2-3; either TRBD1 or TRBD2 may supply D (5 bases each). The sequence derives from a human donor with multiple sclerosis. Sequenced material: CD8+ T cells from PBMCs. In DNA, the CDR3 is TGTGCCAGCAGTTCCCGGGGCGAGGCAGATACGCAGTATTTT. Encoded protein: CASSSRGEADTQYF.